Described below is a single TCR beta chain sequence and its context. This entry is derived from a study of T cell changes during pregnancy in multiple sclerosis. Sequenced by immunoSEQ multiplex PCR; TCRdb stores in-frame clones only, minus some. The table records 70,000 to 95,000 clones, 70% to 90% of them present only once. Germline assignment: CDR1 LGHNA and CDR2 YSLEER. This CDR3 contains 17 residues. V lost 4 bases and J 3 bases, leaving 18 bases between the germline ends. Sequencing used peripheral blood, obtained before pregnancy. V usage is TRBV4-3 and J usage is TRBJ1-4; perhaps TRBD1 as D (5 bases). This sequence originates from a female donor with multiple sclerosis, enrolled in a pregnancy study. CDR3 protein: CASSLAGPTVPNEKLFF. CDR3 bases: TGCGCCAGCAGCCTTGCCGGACCGACAGTTCCTAATGAAAAACTGTTTTTT.